The T cell receptor beta chain under discussion was sequenced for a study of shared clonotypes between healthy human individuals. Adult donors, all healthy and HIV-negative, had no recent acute infections or vaccinations. Everyone who donated was a Caucasian adult who lived in Nashville, Tennessee. Germline V lookup: CDR1 SEHNR, CDR2 FQNEAQ (reference sequence). With V trimmed by 5 bases and J by 10 bases, 10 bases remained unmatched. The CDR3 totals 15 residues. Investigators spread the genomic DNA of each subset evenly over several immunoSEQ plates. Assay used: immunoSEQ multiplex PCR; TCRdb lists only in-frame clones, some missing. Of about 470,000 clones in the sample, about 85% are singletons; the top ten hold under 15%.

The chain combines TRBV7-9 with TRBJ2-1; 11 nucleotides line up with TRBD2. The sample taken for sequencing was PBMCs. The sequence was obtained from a woman in her forties in good health. Some clones in this sample may be carry-over from other donors' samples. The CDR3 DNA reads TGTGCCAGCAGCCCGGGACTAGCGGAGGGGAAGGAGCAGTTCTTC. As protein: CASSPGLAEGKEQFF.